A selection of T cell receptor beta chains follows, all from one sample in a study of blood T cell repertoires in COVID-19. TCRdb's table, derived via immunoSEQ multiplex PCR, lists solely in-frame clones and lacks some. The table has around 150,000 clones, roughly 93% seen once. The sample consisted of peripheral blood. These receptors all come from a young man with acute or convalescent COVID-19. CDR3s include the opening cysteine and the closing phenylalanine or tryptophan. The D gene is left open where the match is weak. A row's size may be missing; if present it is once, few, many or a size class.

J	size	length	V	D	DNA	CDR3
TRBJ2-3	NA	13	TRBV7-9	NA	TGTGCCAGCAGCCGCTTACTGACAGATACGCAGTATTTT	CASSRLLTDTQYF
TRBJ1-4	NA	15	TRBV5-1	NA	TGCGCCAGCAGCCTTGAGGCGGGGTTCAATGAAAAACTGTTTTTT	CASSLEAGFNEKLFF
TRBJ2-1	NA	15	TRBV5-1	NA	TGCGCCAGCAGCGATTCAGGGGTGGATTACAATGAGCAGTTCTTC	CASSDSGVDYNEQFF
TRBJ2-3	NA	15	TRBV24-1	TRBD2	TGTGCCACCAGTGACCCTAGCGGGAGTGCAGATACGCAGTATTTT	CATSDPSGSADTQYF
TRBJ2-7	NA	15	TRBV2	TRBD2	TGTGCCAGCAGCGCCAGTAGCGGGAGGGCCTACGAGCAGTACTTC	CASSASSGRAYEQYF
TRBJ1-6	NA	14	TRBV7-2	NA	TGTGCCAGCAGCTTAGGCGGGCAAAATTCACCCCTCCACTTT	CASSLGGQNSPLHF
TRBJ1-2	NA	13	TRBV14	NA	TGTGCCAGCAGCCAACAGTACCGATATGGCTACACCTTC	CASSQQYRYGYTF
TRBJ1-2	NA	15	TRBV18	NA	TGTGCCAGCTCGCGCAACGGGGGGGCAGGAGCTGGCTACACCTTC	CASSRNGGAGAGYTF
TRBJ2-7	NA	15	TRBV6-1	NA	TGTGCCAGCAGTGAAAGGCGACTTGTAACCTACGAGCAGTACTTC	CASSERRLVTYEQYF
TRBJ2-5	NA	14	TRBV24-1	NA	TGTGCCACCAGTGATTTGAGCGGAAGCGGGACCCAGTACTTC	CATSDLSGSGTQYF
TRBJ2-1	NA	15	TRBV27	TRBD2	TGTGCCAGCAGGCCCGGGACTAGCGGTTACAATGAGCAGTTCTTC	CASRPGTSGYNEQFF
TRBJ2-5	NA	14	TRBV3-1/TRBV3-2	TRBD1	TGTGCCAGCAGCTTCCAGGGGGCGGGAGAGACCCAGTACTTC	CASSFQGAGETQYF
TRBJ2-1	NA	18	TRBV6-2/TRBV6-3	TRBD2	TGTGCCAGCAGTTACCCTGGACTAGCGGGGCCCGGAAACAATGAGCAGTTCTTC	CASSYPGLAGPGNNEQFF
TRBJ1-1	once	10	TRBV23-1	NA	TGCGCCACCATAACGGGGGAAGCTTTCTTT	CATITGEAFF
TRBJ2-5	NA	10	TRBV30	NA	TGTGCCTGGAGGAGGGAGACCCAGTACTTC	CAWRRETQYF
TRBJ1-6	NA	14	TRBV19	TRBD1	TGTGCCAGTATGAGGCAGGGGGCGGATTCACCCCTCCACTTT	CASMRQGADSPLHF
TRBJ2-3	NA	14	TRBV30	TRBD2	TGTGCCTGGAGCCAAGTCGGGGGGGCAGATACGCAGTATTTT	CAWSQVGGADTQYF
TRBJ1-1	NA	14	TRBV5-4	TRBD1	TGTGCCAGCAGCCCTACAGGGGGCCACACTGAAGCTTTCTTT	CASSPTGGHTEAFF
TRBJ2-5	NA	13	TRBV18	NA	TGTGCCAGCTCCGCGGGTGAGAGAGCGGCCCAGTACTTC	CASSAGERAAQYF
TRBJ2-3	NA	17	TRBV3-1/TRBV3-2	TRBD2	TGTGCCAGCAGCCAAGGGGCTAGCGGGTCTAGCACAGATACGCAGTATTTT	CASSQGASGSSTDTQYF
TRBJ1-4	NA	16	TRBV18	NA	TGTGCCAGCTCACCATCCCTTCTAGATTTCGAAGAAAAACTGTTTTTT	CASSPSLLDFEEKLFF
TRBJ1-5	NA	13	TRBV6-5	NA	TGTGCCAGCAGTTACAGCGCTAATCAGCCCCAGCATTTT	CASSYSANQPQHF
TRBJ1-5	NA	15	TRBV9	TRBD1	TGTGCCAGCAGCGCGACAGGGTATAGCAATCAGCCCCAGCATTTT	CASSATGYSNQPQHF
TRBJ1-4	NA	16	TRBV5-4	NA	TGTGCCAGCAGCTTGAGCTCCGACAGGTTTAATGAAAAACTGTTTTTT	CASSLSSDRFNEKLFF
TRBJ1-6	NA	13	TRBV6-5	NA	TGTGCCAGCAGTTACGAGGCGGATTCACCCCTCCACTTT	CASSYEADSPLHF
TRBJ2-7	NA	16	TRBV5-1	NA	TGCGCCAGCAGCTTGGTCACAGGTGCTAGGCTCTACGAGCAGTACTTC	CASSLVTGARLYEQYF
TRBJ2-2	NA	15	TRBV5-1	TRBD2	TGCGCCAGCAGCCTGACTAGCGGGACGGCCGGGGAGCTGTTTTTT	CASSLTSGTAGELFF
TRBJ2-7	NA	14	TRBV10-3	TRBD2	TGTGCCATCAGTGAAGGTCCGGGGGGCTACGAGCAGTACTTC	CAISEGPGGYEQYF
TRBJ1-2	few	14	TRBV10-2	NA	TGCGCCAGCAGCGGGGAAGTCTTCCACTATGGCTACACCTTC	CASSGEVFHYGYTF